Shown below are 13 T cell receptor beta chains from a single sample sequenced in a study of a mutant IDH1 vaccine in newly diagnosed glioma. Described time point: baseline, week 1 (first vaccination visit). The treatment is: pre-vaccination baseline after standard-of-care therapy. Sequencing used immunoSEQ multiplex PCR; TCRdb keeps in-frame clones, though not all of them. This sample has about 38,000 clones, with 60% to 80% found just once. The sequencing used PBMCs, collected from a glioma patient treated with radiotherapy, temozolomide or both. These receptors were collected from a middle-aged man with glioma. Some clones in this sample may be carry-over from other donors' samples.

The chain links TRBV29-1 to TRBJ2-1; D unresolved. V was shortened by 5 bases and J by 10 bases, with 12 bases between the two germline ends. Germline CDR1 and CDR2: SQVTM and ANQGSEA. This CDR3 spans 11 amino acids. Here the CDR3 DNA reads TGCAGCGTTCAGCGTAATCAAGAGCAGTTCTTC. Its protein is CSVQRNQEQFF.

The V gene is TRBV19, the J gene TRBJ1-2, with D perhaps matching TRBD1 (6 bases). Trimming removed 6 bases at V and 8 bases at J, with 16 bases between. The CDR3 is 13 amino acids. CDR1 and CDR2 (germline): LNHDA, SQIVND (reference sequence). CDR3 bases: TGTGCCAGTAGCCACGGACAGCCGGGGGGCTACACCTTC. The encoded protein is CASSHGQPGGYTF.

The chain joins TRBV28 to TRBJ1-2; D remains ambiguous. Germline CDR1 MDHEN, CDR2 SYDVKM. CDR3 length: 15 amino acids. V lost 1 base to trimming and J lost 4 bases, with 13 bases between them. CDR3 region: CASSLFTGMAYGYTF. The CDR3 nucleotides are TGTGCCAGCAGTTTATTCACCGGGATGGCCTATGGCTACACCTTC.

This chain links TRBV7-9 with TRBJ1-3; 9 bases agree with TRBD1. With V trimmed by 5 bases and J by 0 bases, 14 bases remained unmatched. The germline CDR1 and CDR2 sequences are SEHNR and FQNEAQ (reference sequence). This CDR3 is 19 amino acids long. The CDR3 loop is CASSDIWGQGVSSGNTIYF. The CDR3 DNA reads as TGTGCCAGCAGCGATATTTGGGGACAGGGAGTGTCCTCTGGAAACACCATATATTTT.

V and J are TRBV5-1 and TRBJ1-4; D remains ambiguous. The germline gives CDR1 SGHRS, CDR2 YFSETQ. This CDR3 spans 15 amino acids. V gave up 1 base and J gave up 6 bases, with 13 bases separating them. As DNA, the CDR3 is TGCGCCAGCAGCTTGACTTGGGGAGCGGATGAAAAACTGTTTTTT. Its protein is CASSLTWGADEKLFF.

The genes are TRBV4-1 and TRBJ1-2; TRBD1 matches at 9 bases. Germline CDR1 MGHRA, CDR2 YSYEKL. The V segment lost 3 bases and the J segment 7 bases; nucleotides outside the gene matches: 9. This CDR3 has 15 residues. The CDR3 region is CASSHPGQGLFGYTF. CDR3 bases: TGCGCCAGCAGCCATCCGGGACAGGGACTCTTTGGCTACACCTTC.

The V and J genes are TRBV10-3 and TRBJ1-2; TRBD1 agrees at 7 bases. The junction had 5 bases not matched to a gene; V was cut back by 6 bases and J by 4 bases. This CDR3 comprises 13 residues. Germline V lookup: CDR1 ENHRY, CDR2 SYGVKD. The CDR3 region is CAIRGTDSYGYTF. For the CDR3, the DNA is TGTGCCATCAGAGGGACAGACTCCTATGGCTACACCTTC.

V and J are TRBV7-9 and TRBJ2-5; D is uncertain. This CDR3 comprises 14 residues. Per the germline V gene, CDR1 is SEHNR and CDR2 is FQNEAQ (reference sequence). Trimming removed 1 base at V and 5 bases at J, with 11 bases between. The CDR3 here is CASSLDLPRETQYF. For the CDR3, the DNA is TGTGCCAGCAGCTTAGACCTACCTCGTGAGACCCAGTACTTC.

The chain combines TRBV19 with TRBJ2-3; a possible D gene is TRBD2 (6 bases). V was clipped by 6 bases and J by 0 bases, with 13 bases between them. The CDR3 is made up of 15 amino acids. In germline, CDR1 is LNHDA, CDR2 SQIVND (reference sequence). CDR3 region: CASSFWRESTDTQYF. CDR3 bases: TGTGCCAGTAGCTTTTGGCGGGAAAGCACAGATACGCAGTATTTT.

The gene calls are TRBV4-1 and TRBJ1-1; no definite D call. CDR3 length: 13 amino acids. Germline CDR1 MGHRA, CDR2 YSYEKL. The V gene lost 3 bases and the J gene lost 5 bases, with 10 bases spanning the gap. In nucleotides, the CDR3 is TGCGCCAGCAGCCAGGGGATGGGGACTGAAGCTTTCTTT. Its translation is CASSQGMGTEAFF.

V usage is TRBV9 and J usage is TRBJ2-5; maybe TRBD2 (6 bases). This CDR3 has 15 residues. The V gene lost 4 bases and the J gene lost 2 bases, with 15 bases spanning the gap. Germline CDR1 reads SGDLS; CDR2 reads YYNGEE. CDR3 in DNA: TGTGCCAGCAGCCCTCCGTGGGGGAGGCAAGAGACCCAGTACTTC. It translates to CASSPPWGRQETQYF.

The V call is TRBV7-9, the J call TRBJ1-5; no clear D gene. V was pared by 1 base and J by 3 bases, with 16 bases between. Germline lookup yields CDR1 SEHNR and CDR2 FQNEAQ (reference sequence). The CDR3 covers 17 residues. The CDR3 loop is CASSLETFVGANQPQHF. CDR3 DNA sequence: TGTGCCAGCAGCTTAGAGACCTTCGTAGGCGCCAATCAGCCCCAGCATTTT.

This clone was counted only a few times. The CDR3 nucleotides read TGTGCCAGCAGCTACCAGGGGTGGGATTCACCCCTCCACTTT. Protein product: CASSYQGWDSPLHF. The chain couples TRBV13 to TRBJ1-6; a weak D match, TRBD1 (6 bases). Germline V gene lookup returns CDR1 PRHDT and CDR2 FYEKMQ (reference sequence). Deletions cut 4 bases from V and 8 bases from J, with 12 bases between. The CDR3 runs to 14 residues.